This passage covers 26 T cell receptor beta chains from one sample sequenced in a study of cytomegalovirus exposure and HLA in healthy donors. Researchers ran the PCR with 60 Vbeta and 13 Jbeta primers. The data were produced by immunoSEQ multiplex PCR, yet TCRdb's version contains in-frame clones alone and is incomplete. The table includes about 140,000 clones, about 82% detected once. Sequenced: PBMCs. Source of these receptors: a female donor in good health and CMV-seropositive.

The genes are TRBV5-1 and TRBJ2-2; 12 positions match TRBD1. Unmatched junction bases numbered 8, after V lost 5 bases and J lost 6 bases. The CDR3 contains 16 residues. Germline CDR1 reads SGHRS; CDR2 reads YFSETQ. CDR3 sequence reads: CASSPPGQGAPGELFF. DNA of the CDR3: TGCGCCAGCAGTCCTCCGGGACAGGGGGCGCCCGGGGAGCTGTTTTTT.

This clone has just a few counts. The rearrangement links TRBV28 to TRBJ1-5, with D perhaps matching TRBD1 (5 bases). The germline V gene has CDR1 MDHEN and CDR2 SYDVKM. This CDR3 region has 11 residues. V dropped 3 bases and J dropped 11 bases, with 8 bases sitting between them. Here the CDR3 DNA reads TGTGCCAGCAGTTTGGGGGAGGCCCAGCATTTT. Its translation: CASSLGEAQHF.

The gene calls are TRBV7-9 and TRBJ2-3, with a possible D match to TRBD2 (5 bases). The CDR3 covers 17 residues. CDR1 SEHNR and CDR2 FQNEAQ come from the germline V gene (reference sequence). Trimming left V 5 bases short and J 2 bases short, with 20 bases between. The CDR3 spells CASSTPLADYYTDTQYF. In DNA, the CDR3 is TGTGCCAGCAGCACACCCCTGGCCGACTATTACACAGATACGCAGTATTTT.

This chain joins TRBV7-9 and TRBJ2-4; 10 bases match TRBD2. The V segment lost 1 base and the J segment 14 bases; nucleotides outside the gene matches: 8. Germline values: CDR1 SEHNR, CDR2 FQNEAQ (reference sequence). The CDR3 consists of 14 residues. CDR3 nucleotides: TGTGCCAGCAGCTTAGGTGAGACTAGCGGGTTCGAGTACTTC. The encoded protein is CASSLGETSGFEYF.

The chain uses TRBV30 and TRBJ2-3, with D possibly TRBD1 on 5 matching bases. V lost 3 bases to trimming and J lost 0 bases, with 10 bases between them. This CDR3 is 14 amino acids long. Germline V gene lookup returns CDR1 GTSNPN and CDR2 SVGIG (reference sequence). The CDR3 here is CAWRRGISTDTQYF. The CDR3 region has the DNA TGTGCCTGGAGAAGGGGCATAAGCACAGATACGCAGTATTTT.

This clone was counted only a few times. The CDR3 loop reads CASSLLGGRSYNEQFF. For the CDR3, the DNA is TGCGCCAGCAGCTTGTTAGGCGGTCGCTCCTACAATGAGCAGTTCTTC. The chain is built from TRBV5-1 and TRBJ2-1; the D is unclear. Germline CDR1 SGHRS, CDR2 YFSETQ. With 1 base removed from V and 0 bases from J, the gap between germline ends came to 11 bases. The CDR3 has 16 residues.

This clone was seen once. One junction end does not reproduce the germline sequence, and a read error may be involved. The chain joins TRBV11-2 to TRBJ2-7; no reliable D call. CDR1 and CDR2 (germline): SGHAT, FQNNGV. This CDR3 is 14 amino acids long. The CDR3 nucleotides are TGTGCCAGCAGCCCCTCAGGCCCCTCCAACGAGCAGTACTTC. Encoded protein: CASSPSGPSNEQYF.

The V call is TRBV19, the J call TRBJ1-2; D is uncertain. Trimming pared 3 bases from V and 7 bases from J, leaving 15 bases between. Germline CDR1 LNHDA, CDR2 SQIVND (reference sequence). This CDR3 spans 14 amino acids. In DNA, the CDR3 is TGTGCCAGTAGTATGAATCGGGGAACTCGTGGCTACACCTTC. Translation: CASSMNRGTRGYTF.

V usage is TRBV7-9 and J usage is TRBJ2-7, with 7 positions matching TRBD2. Losses at the gene ends were 5 bases for V and 2 bases for J; bases not matched to a gene: 9. The CDR3 has 15 amino acids. Looked up from germline, CDR1 is SEHNR and CDR2 is FQNEAQ (reference sequence). CDR3 in DNA: TGTGCCAGCAGCACCGACAGCGGGACTCCCTACGAGCAGTACTTC. This gives the protein CASSTDSGTPYEQYF.

This clone came up once. The rearrangement uses TRBV29-1 and TRBJ2-3, with 12 nucleotides matching TRBD1. V was clipped by 3 bases and J by 2 bases; unmatched bases: 12. There are 18 residues in the CDR3. Per the germline V gene, CDR1 is SQVTM and CDR2 is ANQGSEA. The CDR3 is CSVEAAMGTGGPTDTQYF. The CDR3 nucleotides read TGCAGCGTTGAGGCCGCCATGGGGACAGGGGGCCCCACAGATACGCAGTATTTT.

Concerning this clone: Additional DNA sequences in this sample encode the identical CDR3. The chain recombines TRBV15 with TRBJ1-4; the match to TRBD1 covers 7 bases. Germline-derived CDR1 and CDR2 are LNHNV and YYDKDF (reference sequence). Losses at the gene ends were 5 bases for V and 8 bases for J; bases not matched to a gene: 8. The CDR3 loop spans 14 amino acids. CDR3 nucleotide sequence: TGTGCCACCAGCCCAAGACAGGGCAGCGAAAAACTGTTTTTT. It specifies CATSPRQGSEKLFF.

The chain couples TRBV6-1 to TRBJ2-2; 12 nucleotides line up with TRBD1. The CDR3 has 15 amino acids. J was trimmed by 6 bases and V by 5 bases; bases with no gene match: 4. CDR1 and CDR2 (germline): MNHNS, SASEGT. CDR3 nucleotides: TGTGCCAGCAGTAGTGGGACAGGGGGCGCCGGGGAGCTGTTTTTT. Its protein product is CASSSGTGGAGELFF.

In its sample, this clone was seen a few times. The V call is TRBV30, the J call TRBJ2-7; 8 bases line up with TRBD1. The V and J ends lost 0 bases and 0 bases, in that order; junction bases with no gene match: 10. The CDR3 loop spans 17 amino acids. Germline V gene data show CDR1 as GTSNPN and CDR2 as SVGIG (reference sequence). The CDR3 sequence: CAWSVLYRDRYSYEQYF. CDR3 sequence (DNA): TGTGCCTGGAGTGTACTCTACCGGGACAGGTACTCCTACGAGCAGTACTTC.

The V gene is TRBV4-1, the J gene TRBJ2-2; the D gene is possibly TRBD2 (6 bases). This CDR3 has 17 residues. Germline V gene data show CDR1 as MGHRA and CDR2 as YSYEKL. V was shortened by 4 bases and J by 5 bases, with 20 bases between the two germline ends. CDR3 protein: CASSPPGDGSATGELFF. In DNA, the CDR3 is TGCGCCAGCAGCCCTCCGGGGGACGGGAGTGCGACCGGGGAGCTGTTTTTT.

V gene TRBV5-1 combines with J gene TRBJ1-6, with unresolved D. Germline CDR1 reads SGHRS; CDR2 reads YFSETQ. The CDR3 runs to 14 residues. The V end was cut by 1 base, the J end by 10 bases, with 12 bases between. DNA for the CDR3: TGCGCCAGCAGCTTGAGCGGCGGGCTGTCACCCCTCCACTTT. This translates into CASSLSGGLSPLHF.

The rearrangement joins TRBV27 to TRBJ1-1; TRBD1 matches at 7 bases. The germline CDR1 and CDR2 sequences are MNHEY and SMNVEV (reference sequence). J gave up 7 bases and V 6 bases, and 5 bases lay outside the gene matches. CDR3 size: 12 residues. CDR3 region: CASSQRQGEAFF. CDR3 nucleotides: TGTGCCAGCAGCCAAAGACAGGGTGAAGCTTTCTTT.

This CDR3 is CASSQGTRNEQFF. CDR3 sequence (DNA): TGTGCCAGCAGCCAGGGGACCCGAAATGAGCAGTTCTTC. The chain employs TRBV7-3 and TRBJ2-1, with TRBD1 as a possible D gene (6 bases). The V gene's germline CDR1 is SGHTA and CDR2 FQGTGA. The CDR3 loop spans 13 amino acids. V was shortened by 5 bases and J by 7 bases, with 12 bases between the two germline ends.

The CDR3 here is CASSAPGQRNEKLFF. The CDR3 DNA follows: TGTGCCAGCAGCGCCCCAGGACAGCGTAATGAAAAACTGTTTTTT. J is TRBJ1-4 and V is TRBV11-2, with D perhaps TRBD1 (6 bases). CDR3 size: 15 residues. The V and J ends lost 5 bases and 4 bases respectively, with 14 bases between them. CDR1 is SGHAT and CDR2 is FQNNGV in the germline V gene.

The rearrangement links TRBV7-8 to TRBJ1-6, with 9 positions matching TRBD1. Trimming at V came to 2 bases and at J to 7 bases, leaving 6 bases not matched to a gene. The CDR3 spans 16 residues. Germline V gives CDR1 SGHVS, CDR2 FQNEAQ. CDR3 coding DNA: TGTGCCAGCAGCTTATTTTCGGGGACAGGGAATTCACCCCTCCACTTT. It specifies CASSLFSGTGNSPLHF.

This clone appeared many times. In nucleotides, the CDR3 is TGTGCCAGCAGTTCCCGAACAGGTTTACATAGCAATCAGCCCCAGCATTTT. Translated, it gives CASSSRTGLHSNQPQHF. The V and J genes are TRBV27 and TRBJ1-5, with a tentative D call TRBD1 (5 bases). The CDR3 extends over 17 amino acids. Trimming took 4 bases from V and 0 from J, leaving 16 bases between them. Germline values: CDR1 MNHEY, CDR2 SMNVEV (reference sequence).

The chain carries TRBV9 and TRBJ2-7; TRBD2 is a possible D gene (6 bases). This CDR3 is 15 amino acids long. V lost 0 bases and J lost 2, with 12 bases in between. Germline-derived CDR1 and CDR2 are SGDLS and YYNGEE. The CDR3 here is CASSVEGGTPYEQYF. The CDR3 DNA sequence: TGTGCCAGCAGCGTAGAGGGCGGGACTCCCTACGAGCAGTACTTC.

This chain connects TRBV11-3 to TRBJ2-5; 7 nucleotides agree with TRBD1. CDR3 length equals 16 residues. From germline, CDR1 is SGHNT and CDR2 YENEEA. With V trimmed by 3 bases and J by 2 bases, 9 bases remained unmatched. CDR3 in DNA: TGTGCCAGCAGCTTCCGGGACAGACGACCACAAGAGACCCAGTACTTC. Amino acid sequence: CASSFRDRRPQETQYF.

This chain links TRBV7-3 with TRBJ2-2; 7 bases map to TRBD2. V was pared by 3 bases and J by 0 bases, with 1 base of the junction left unmatched. Germline V gives CDR1 SGHTA, CDR2 FQGTGA. CDR3 length equals 15 residues. The CDR3 region has the DNA TGTGCCAGCAGCTTCGGACTAGCGAACACCGGGGAGCTGTTTTTT. It is translated as CASSFGLANTGELFF.

J is TRBJ1-1 and V is TRBV27, with TRBD1 matching over 7 bases. The CDR3 extends over 17 amino acids. Germline-derived CDR1 and CDR2 are MNHEY and SMNVEV (reference sequence). The ends lost 7 bases at V and 1 base at J; junction bases unmatched: 15. The DNA for the CDR3 is TGTGCCAGCATCCAAGGACAGGCCGGGAGGGAGAACACTGAAGCTTTCTTT. It specifies CASIQGQAGRENTEAFF.

The rearrangement links TRBV5-1 to TRBJ2-2; 13 bases map to TRBD2. Germline CDR1 reads SGHRS; CDR2 reads YFSETQ. The trim removed 0 bases at V and 7 bases at J, leaving 9 bases unmatched. This CDR3 has 18 residues. DNA of the CDR3: TGCGCCAGCAGCTTGGGAGGACTAGCGGGAGAACTCGACGGGGAGCTGTTTTTT. Translating it yields CASSLGGLAGELDGELFF.

This clone has only a few counts. The chain uses TRBV19 and TRBJ2-4; D perhaps matches TRBD1 (5 bases). Germline values: CDR1 LNHDA, CDR2 SQIVND (reference sequence). V dropped 6 bases and J dropped 1 base, with 22 bases sitting between them. The CDR3 has 18 amino acids. CDR3 sequence (DNA): TGTGCCAGTAGCACAGAGATAATAGGGGTTGCGGCCAAAAACATTCAGTACTTC. Translation gives CASSTEIIGVAAKNIQYF. Using reference TRBV19 and TRBJ2-4 for the parts outside the CDR3, the full variable domain is DGGITQSPKYLFRKEGQNVTLSCEQNLNHDAMYWYRQDPGQGLRLIYYSQIVNDFQKGDIAEGYSVSREKKESFPLTVTSAQKNPTAFYLCASSTEIIGVAAKNIQYFGAGTRLSVL.